Presented here are 19 T cell receptor beta chains from one specimen sequenced in a study of blood T cell repertoires in COVID-19. Libraries were prepared by immunoSEQ multiplex PCR; TCRdb keeps only in-frame clonotypes and omits some of them. Here the sample spans more than 35,000 clones, approximately 90% being singletons. The sample comprised peripheral blood. The receptors here all came from a human donor in a cohort sampled during active COVID-19.

This chain links TRBV5-1 with TRBJ2-1; D remains unclear. Germline V lookup: CDR1 SGHRS, CDR2 YFSETQ. This CDR3 spans 17 amino acids. Trimming took 4 bases from V and 4 from J, leaving 21 bases between them. In DNA, the CDR3 is TGCGCCAGCAGCCGAAACCCGTGGCGAGGAGATTACAATGAGCAGTTCTTC. It encodes CASSRNPWRGDYNEQFF.

The V and J genes are TRBV7-6 and TRBJ1-1; D unresolved. CDR3 size: 15 residues. V shed 7 bases and J shed 5 bases, with 20 bases lying between them. Germline V gene lookup returns CDR1 SGHVS and CDR2 FNYEAQ. The DNA of the CDR3 is TGTGCCAGCAACCAGCCGGCGGATGGGAGTACTGAAGCTTTCTTT. Protein: CASNQPADGSTEAFF.

The J gene is TRBJ1-5, the V gene TRBV7-2; weak D call: TRBD1 (5 bases). The CDR3 is 14 amino acids. V was shortened by 2 bases and J by 7 bases, with 12 bases between the two germline ends. CDR1 is SGHTA and CDR2 is FQGNSA in the germline V gene. In DNA, the CDR3 is TGTGCCAGCAGCTTAAAGAGGGGAGGGCAGCCCCAGCATTTT. Protein: CASSLKRGGQPQHF.

V usage is TRBV19 and J usage is TRBJ1-1, with D perhaps TRBD1 (6 bases). Deletions cut 3 bases from V and 1 base from J, with 15 bases between. There are 16 residues in the CDR3. CDR1 is LNHDA and CDR2 is SQIVND in the germline V gene (reference sequence). CDR3 in DNA: TGTGCCAGTAGTATTGGGAACAGGGTGCGGAACACTGAAGCTTTCTTT. Translation gives CASSIGNRVRNTEAFF. Complete variable domain (other parts from reference TRBV19 and TRBJ1-1): DGGITQSPKYLFRKEGQNVTLSCEQNLNHDAMYWYRQDPGQGLRLIYYSQIVNDFQKGDIAEGYSVSREKKESFPLTVTSAQKNPTAFYLCASSIGNRVRNTEAFFGQGTRLTVV.

The CDR3 here is CASSLGRLAGIDEQYF. CDR3 nucleotide sequence: TGTGCCAGCAGCTTAGGTAGGCTAGCGGGAATCGACGAGCAGTACTTC. The V gene is TRBV11-2, the J gene TRBJ2-7; the match to TRBD2 covers 9 bases. CDR1 SGHAT and CDR2 FQNNGV come from the germline V gene. The CDR3 is made up of 16 amino acids. After removal of 1 base from V and 5 bases from J, the junction contained 9 bases not matched to a gene.

The count of this clone is one. The chain recombines TRBV27 with TRBJ1-1; D is perhaps TRBD1 (5 bases). Trimming pared 3 bases from V and 5 bases from J, leaving 13 bases between. The CDR3 spans 14 residues. Looked up from germline, CDR1 is MNHEY and CDR2 is SMNVEV (reference sequence). The chain's CDR3 is CASSFQGQTTEAFF. CDR3 nucleotide sequence: TGTGCCAGCAGTTTTCAGGGCCAAACGACTGAAGCTTTCTTT.

This clone was seen only once. The chain has TRBV6-5 and TRBJ2-5, with D possibly matching TRBD2 (5 bases). This CDR3 spans 12 amino acids. The V and J ends lost 8 bases and 5 bases respectively, with 12 bases between them. Germline V CDR1 and CDR2: MNHEY, SVGAGI. CDR3: CASGFPGETQYF. The CDR3 coding sequence is TGTGCCAGCGGGTTCCCGGGGGAGACCCAGTACTTC.

This sequence joins TRBV9 and TRBJ2-1; a possible D gene is TRBD2 (6 bases). Trimming removed 3 bases at V and 0 bases at J, with 10 bases between. The CDR3 totals 15 residues. The germline gives CDR1 SGDLS, CDR2 YYNGEE. The CDR3 region is CASSDSGSSYNEQFF. In DNA, the CDR3 is TGTGCCAGCAGCGATAGCGGAAGCTCCTACAATGAGCAGTTCTTC.

CDR3 sequence: CASSPSGGRESYEQYF. The CDR3 coding sequence is TGTGCCAGCAGTCCCTCCGGGGGGCGGGAGTCCTACGAGCAGTACTTC. This chain uses TRBV28 with TRBJ2-7, with a tentative D call TRBD2 (7 bases). This CDR3 spans 16 amino acids. The germline V gene has CDR1 MDHEN and CDR2 SYDVKM. The V end lost 5 bases, the J end lost 1 base, and 18 bases lay between the germline ends.

V and J are TRBV28 and TRBJ2-1; D not certain. The CDR3 consists of 14 residues. V lost 5 bases and J 3 bases, leaving 11 bases between the germline ends. CDR1 is MDHEN and CDR2 is SYDVKM in the germline V gene. Here the CDR3 DNA reads TGTGCCAGCAGTACCCGGAGTTACTACAATGAGCAGTTCTTC. This sequence encodes CASSTRSYYNEQFF.

The V call is TRBV30, the J call TRBJ2-7; 7 bases are shared with TRBD1. The CDR3 has 11 amino acids. Germline V gene data show CDR1 as GTSNPN and CDR2 as SVGIG (reference sequence). The CDR3 reads CAGGGYNEQYF. The CDR3 nucleotides are TGTGCAGGGGGCGGGTACAACGAGCAGTACTTC.

The chain joins TRBV11-1 to TRBJ2-5; the D gene is possibly TRBD2 (6 bases). V shed 4 bases and J shed 5 bases, with 11 bases lying between them. This CDR3 has 13 residues. Germline CDR1 and CDR2: SGHAT and FQDESV (reference sequence). CDR3 sequence (DNA): TGTGCCAGCAGCTCCCGACTAGTGGAGACCCAGTACTTC. Its protein product is CASSSRLVETQYF.

This clone turned up a few times. This chain joins TRBV28 and TRBJ1-2; D uncertain. The germline gives CDR1 MDHEN, CDR2 SYDVKM. This CDR3 is 12 amino acids long. Trimming took off 3 bases at V and 4 bases at J, with 6 bases between the two ends. CDR3 sequence: CASSLGSYGYTF. Written as DNA, the CDR3 is TGTGCCAGCAGTTTGGGCAGCTATGGCTACACCTTC.

The chain combines TRBV5-6 with TRBJ1-4; D gene uncertain. The ends were cut back, 2 bases at V and 4 bases at J, with 6 bases in the middle. CDR1 SGHDT and CDR2 YYEEEE come from the germline V gene. This CDR3 spans 13 amino acids. The CDR3 spells CASSFRINEKLFF. CDR3 DNA sequence: TGTGCCAGCAGCTTCAGGATTAATGAAAAACTGTTTTTT.

The J gene is TRBJ2-1, the V gene TRBV7-3; a possible D gene is TRBD2 (6 bases). Trimming took off 2 bases at V and 4 bases at J, with 12 bases between the two ends. This CDR3 is built from 15 residues. CDR1 and CDR2 (germline): SGHTA, FQGTGA. The CDR3 reads CASSLLGEDYNEQFF. The CDR3 nucleotides read TGTGCCAGCAGCTTATTGGGGGAGGATTACAATGAGCAGTTCTTC.

The chain uses TRBV11-3 and TRBJ2-5, with 11 bases lining up with TRBD2. The junction had 8 bases not matched to a gene; V was cut back by 0 bases and J by 5 bases. Germline CDR1 and CDR2: SGHNT and YENEEA. The length of the CDR3 is 17 residues. CDR3 sequence reads: CASSLEATSGIYETQYF. DNA of the CDR3: TGTGCCAGCAGCTTAGAAGCGACTAGCGGGATTTATGAGACCCAGTACTTC.

This chain joins TRBV14 and TRBJ2-6; D is uncertain. The CDR3 runs 15 residues. Germline CDR1 reads SGHDN; CDR2 reads FVKESK. V was pared by 4 bases and J by 0 bases, with 7 bases between. The CDR3 DNA follows: TGTGCCAGCAGCCGTCAGGTCTCTGGGGCCAACGTCCTGACTTTC. It yields the protein CASSRQVSGANVLTF.

The V and J genes are TRBV2 and TRBJ2-5, with TRBD2 as a possible D gene (5 bases). Germline V CDR1 and CDR2: SNHLY, FYNNEI. This CDR3 spans 14 amino acids. V shed 1 base and J shed 3 bases, with 9 bases lying between them. CDR3 coding DNA: TGTGCCAGCAGTGAAGGGAGGATGGAAGAGACCCAGTACTTC. This translates into CASSEGRMEETQYF.

This chain joins TRBV4-2 and TRBJ2-1, with D unresolved. CDR3 size: 15 residues. V was cut by 1 base and J by 1 base, with 8 bases left in between. CDR1 and CDR2 (germline): LGHNA, YNFKEQ. CDR3 in DNA: TGTGCCAGCAGCCAAGGTTTTGAGTCCTACAATGAGCAGTTCTTC. It is translated as CASSQGFESYNEQFF.